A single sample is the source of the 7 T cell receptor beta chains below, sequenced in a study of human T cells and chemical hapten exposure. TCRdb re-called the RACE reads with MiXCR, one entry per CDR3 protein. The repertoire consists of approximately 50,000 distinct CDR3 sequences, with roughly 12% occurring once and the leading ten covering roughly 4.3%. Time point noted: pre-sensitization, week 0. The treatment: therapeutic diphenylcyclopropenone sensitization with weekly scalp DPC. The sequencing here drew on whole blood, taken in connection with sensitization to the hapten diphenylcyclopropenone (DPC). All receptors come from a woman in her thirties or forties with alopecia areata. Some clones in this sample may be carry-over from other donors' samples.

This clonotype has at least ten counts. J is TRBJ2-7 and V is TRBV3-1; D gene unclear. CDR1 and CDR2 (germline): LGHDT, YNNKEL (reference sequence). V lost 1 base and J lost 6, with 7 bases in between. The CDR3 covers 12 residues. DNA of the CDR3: TGTGCCAGCAGCCAAGTACCGGGCGAGCAGTACTTC. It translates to CASSQVPGEQYF.

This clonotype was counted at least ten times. CDR3 residues: CATSRIGTNQPQHF. The CDR3 DNA reads as TGTGCCACCAGCAGAATAGGGACAAATCAGCCCCAGCATTTT. This chain connects TRBV15 to TRBJ1-5; the D gene is possibly TRBD1 (6 bases). The CDR3 length is 14 residues. Trimming pared 2 bases from V and 4 bases from J, leaving 9 bases between. Germline assignment: CDR1 LNHNV and CDR2 YYDKDF (reference sequence). The whole variable domain, filled in from reference TRBV15 and TRBJ1-5, reads DAMVIQNPRYQVTQFGKPVTLSCSQTLNHNVMYWYQQKSSQAPKLLFHYYDKDFNNEADTPDNFQSRRPNTSFCFLDIRSPGLGDTAMYLCATSRIGTNQPQHFGDGTRLSIL.

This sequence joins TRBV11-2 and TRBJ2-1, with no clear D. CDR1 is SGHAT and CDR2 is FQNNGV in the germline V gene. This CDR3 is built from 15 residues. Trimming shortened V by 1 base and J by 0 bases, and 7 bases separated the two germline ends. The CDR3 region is CASSLGPISYNEQFF. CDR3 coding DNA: TGTGCCAGCAGCTTAGGACCAATCTCCTACAATGAGCAGTTCTTC.

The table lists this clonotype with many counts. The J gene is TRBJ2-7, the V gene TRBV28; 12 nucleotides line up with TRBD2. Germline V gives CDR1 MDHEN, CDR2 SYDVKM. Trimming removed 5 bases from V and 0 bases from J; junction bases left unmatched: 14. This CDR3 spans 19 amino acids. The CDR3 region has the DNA TGTGCCAGCAGTCTACTCCCGCCGGGACTAGCGGGCAACTCCTACGAGCAGTACTTC. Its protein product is CASSLLPPGLAGNSYEQYF.

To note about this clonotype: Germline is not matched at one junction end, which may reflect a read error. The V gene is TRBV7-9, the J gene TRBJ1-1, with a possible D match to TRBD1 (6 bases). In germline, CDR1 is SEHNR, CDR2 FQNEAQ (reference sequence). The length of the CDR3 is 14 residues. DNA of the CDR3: TGTGCCAGCAGCATCCCCCCGGGACACAAGGGCGCTTTCTTC. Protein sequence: CASSIPPGHKGAFF.

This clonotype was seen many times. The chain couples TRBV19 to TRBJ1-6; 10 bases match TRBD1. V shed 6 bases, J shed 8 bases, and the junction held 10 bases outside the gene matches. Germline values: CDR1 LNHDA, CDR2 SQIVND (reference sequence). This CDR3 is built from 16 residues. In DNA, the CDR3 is TGTGCCAGTAGCCCACTTATAGGGACAGGGGATTCACCCCTCCACTTT. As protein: CASSPLIGTGDSPLHF.

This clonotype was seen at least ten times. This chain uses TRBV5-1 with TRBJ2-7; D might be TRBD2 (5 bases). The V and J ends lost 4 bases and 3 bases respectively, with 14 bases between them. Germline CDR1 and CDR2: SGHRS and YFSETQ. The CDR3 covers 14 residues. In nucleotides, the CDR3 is TGCGCCAGCAGCGACCCCGGGGAAATCTACGAGCAGTACTTC. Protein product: CASSDPGEIYEQYF. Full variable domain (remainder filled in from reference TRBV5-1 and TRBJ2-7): KAGVTQTPRYLIKTRGQQVTLSCSPISGHRSVSWYQQTPGQGLQFLFEYFSETQRNKGNFPGRFSGRQFSNSRSEMNVSTLELGDSALYLCASSDPGEIYEQYFGPGTRLTVT.